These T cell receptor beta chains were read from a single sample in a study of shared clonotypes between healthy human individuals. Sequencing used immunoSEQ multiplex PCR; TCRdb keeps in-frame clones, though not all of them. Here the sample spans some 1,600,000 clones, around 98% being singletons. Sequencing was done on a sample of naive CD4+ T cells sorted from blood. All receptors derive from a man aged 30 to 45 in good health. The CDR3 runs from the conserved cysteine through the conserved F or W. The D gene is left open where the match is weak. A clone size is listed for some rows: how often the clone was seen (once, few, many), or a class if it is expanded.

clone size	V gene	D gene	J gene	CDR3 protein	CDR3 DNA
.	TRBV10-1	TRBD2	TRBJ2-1	CASSPGTSGRVSEQFF	TGCGCCAGCAGTCCCGGGACTAGCGGGAGAGTGAGTGAGCAGTTCTTC
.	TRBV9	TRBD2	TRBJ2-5	CASSVGLAGGLGTQYF	TGTGCCAGCAGCGTAGGACTAGCGGGAGGGCTAGGGACCCAGTACTTC
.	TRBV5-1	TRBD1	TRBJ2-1	CASSLATGGISYNEQFF	TGCGCCAGCAGCTTGGCCACAGGGGGAATCTCCTACAATGAGCAGTTCTTC
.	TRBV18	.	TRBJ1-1	CASSPPGLKDTEAFF	TGTGCCAGCTCACCCCCGGGACTGAAGGACACTGAAGCTTTCTTT
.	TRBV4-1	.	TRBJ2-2	CASSQANRDTGELFF	TGCGCCAGCAGCCAAGCAAACAGGGACACCGGGGAGCTGTTTTTT
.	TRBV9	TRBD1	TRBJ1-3	CASSPGQGGGNTIYF	TGTGCCAGCAGCCCGGGACAGGGGGGTGGAAACACCATATATTTT
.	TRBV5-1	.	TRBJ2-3	CASRSFGQLMSSTDTQYF	TGCGCCAGCAGGTCTTTTGGACAGCTAATGTCTAGCACAGATACGCAGTATTTT
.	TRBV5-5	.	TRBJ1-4	CATRRATNEKLFF	TGTGCCACCCGGAGGGCAACTAATGAAAAACTGTTTTTT
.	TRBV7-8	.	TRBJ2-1	CASSLSGVSYNEQFF	TGTGCCAGCAGCTTATCAGGGGTCTCCTACAATGAGCAGTTCTTC
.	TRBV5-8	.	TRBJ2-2	CASSPGLNTGELFF	TGTGCCAGCAGCCCTGGACTGAACACCGGGGAGCTGTTTTTT
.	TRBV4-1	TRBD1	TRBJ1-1	CASSQRVSGQTGRTEAFF	TGCGCCAGCAGCCAGAGGGTTTCGGGACAGACAGGACGGACTGAAGCTTTCTTT
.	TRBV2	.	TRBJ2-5	CASSPSRGKTQYF	TGTGCCAGCTCCCCTTCCCGCGGCAAGACCCAGTACTTC
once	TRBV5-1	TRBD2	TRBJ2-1	CASSFLAGDGNEQFF	TGCGCCAGCAGCTTCCTAGCGGGAGATGGTAATGAGCAGTTCTTC
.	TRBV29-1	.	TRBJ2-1	CSVERGDEQFF	TGCAGCGTTGAACGAGGGGATGAGCAGTTCTTC
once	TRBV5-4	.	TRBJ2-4	CASSPGKEGENIQYF	TGTGCCAGCAGCCCCGGCAAAGAGGGAGAAAACATTCAGTACTTC
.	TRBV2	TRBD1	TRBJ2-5	CASGALDRGKETQYF	TGTGCCAGCGGAGCTCTTGACAGGGGGAAAGAGACCCAGTACTTC
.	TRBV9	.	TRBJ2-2	CASSVASIVPTGELFF	TGTGCCAGCAGCGTAGCTTCCATCGTGCCCACCGGGGAGCTGTTTTTT
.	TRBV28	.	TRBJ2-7	CASSLTYEQYF	TGTGCCAGCAGTCTTACCTACGAGCAGTACTTC
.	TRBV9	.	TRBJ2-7	CASSVGQTYEQYF	TGTGCCAGCAGCGTCGGACAGACCTACGAGCAGTACTTC